The 26 T cell receptor beta chains below all came from one sample that was sequenced in a study of shared clonotypes between healthy human individuals. Produced via immunoSEQ multiplex PCR; TCRdb's table is partial and in-frame only. The repertoire holds 950,000 to 1,100,000 clones, with around four fifths as singletons. Sequencing input: memory CD4+ T cells sorted from blood. Subset: CD45RA-negative fraction. The origin of the receptors is a man aged 18-30 years in good health.

The rearrangement links TRBV9 to TRBJ2-1; TRBD2 agrees at 9 bases. V lost 4 bases and J lost 9; bases outside the gene matches: 17. Germline CDR1 reads SGDLS; CDR2 reads YYNGEE. CDR3 length: 17 residues. CDR3 loop: CASSPTGLAPKEGEQFF. The CDR3 DNA follows: TGTGCCAGCAGCCCAACTGGACTAGCGCCTAAGGAGGGTGAGCAGTTCTTC.

The J gene is TRBJ2-5, the V gene TRBV9, with 10 nucleotides matching TRBD1. Looked up from germline, CDR1 is SGDLS and CDR2 is YYNGEE. V was pared by 4 bases and J by 10 bases, with 16 bases of the junction left unmatched. This CDR3 spans 16 amino acids. The CDR3 sequence is CASSPSGDRGGRDQYF. In DNA form, the CDR3 reads TGTGCCAGCAGCCCCAGTGGGGACAGGGGAGGTAGAGACCAGTACTTC.

The CDR3 DNA reads TGTGCCAGCAGCTTGGCCGGCACCGGAAACACCATATATTTT. This gives the protein CASSLAGTGNTIYF. This chain connects TRBV5-4 to TRBJ1-3; D gene uncertain. Germline CDR1 SGHNT, CDR2 YYREEE (reference sequence). CDR3 size: 14 residues. The V end was cut by 0 bases, the J end by 4 bases, with 8 bases between.

The chain carries TRBV14 and TRBJ2-1; the D gene could be TRBD1 or TRBD2 (5 bases each). Germline CDR1 and CDR2: SGHDN and FVKESK. Trimming removed 4 bases at V and 9 bases at J, with 7 bases between. CDR3 length: 11 residues. The CDR3 sequence: CASSRGIEQFF. In nucleotides, the CDR3 is TGTGCCAGCAGCCGGGGGATTGAGCAGTTCTTC.

This chain joins TRBV18 and TRBJ2-7; 9 bases are a match to TRBD2. The V and J ends lost 2 bases and 5 bases, in that order; junction bases with no gene match: 4. Germline lookup yields CDR1 KGHSH and CDR2 LQKENI. CDR3 length: 14 amino acids. In nucleotides, the CDR3 is TGTGCCAGCTCACCATGGACTAGCGATAACGAGCAGTACTTC. It encodes CASSPWTSDNEQYF.

This clone was found a few times. The chain uses TRBV9 and TRBJ2-3; D is undetermined. Germline V gene sequence: CDR1 SGDLS, CDR2 YYNGEE. The CDR3 has 13 residues. With 1 base removed from V and 4 bases from J, the gap between germline ends came to 7 bases. CDR3 bases: TGTGCCAGCAGCGTACAGGTCGCAGATACGCAGTATTTT. It yields the protein CASSVQVADTQYF.

The J gene is TRBJ1-5, the V gene TRBV5-1; 7 bases map to TRBD1. V shed 0 bases, J shed 3 bases, and the junction held 3 bases outside the gene matches. Germline-derived CDR1 and CDR2 are SGHRS and YFSETQ. The CDR3 is made up of 15 amino acids. The CDR3 bases are TGCGCCAGCAGCTTGGACGACAGGGACAATCAGCCCCAGCATTTT. The encoded protein is CASSLDDRDNQPQHF.

This clone was seen a single time. The chain has TRBV7-3 and TRBJ2-1; TRBD1 matches 9 bases. This CDR3 has 15 residues. Per the germline V gene, CDR1 is SGHTA and CDR2 is FQGTGA. Trimming removed 5 bases from V and 6 bases from J; junction bases left unmatched: 8. CDR3 sequence reads: CASSPRDRAGNEQFF. CDR3 bases: TGTGCCAGCAGCCCACGGGACAGGGCGGGCAATGAGCAGTTCTTC.

The genes are TRBV6-5 and TRBJ2-7; TRBD2 matches at 7 bases. After removal of 9 bases from V and 6 bases from J, the junction contained 8 bases not matched to a gene. CDR1 and CDR2 from the germline V gene are MNHEY and SVGAGI. CDR3 length equals 12 residues. Here the CDR3 DNA reads TGTGCCAGTCGGACGGGGGGTCGCGAGCAGTACTTC. It yields the protein CASRTGGREQYF.

V usage is TRBV5-6 and J usage is TRBJ2-7; D remains ambiguous. V was cut by 2 bases and J by 1 base, with 7 bases left in between. This CDR3 is built from 13 residues. Looked up from germline, CDR1 is SGHDT and CDR2 is YYEEEE. DNA of the CDR3: TGTGCCAGCAGCTTCAGCCATTCCTACGAGCAGTACTTC. Translating gives CASSFSHSYEQYF. The variable domain in full, completed from reference TRBV5-6 and TRBJ2-7, reads DAGVTQSPTHLIKTRGQQVTLRCSPKSGHDTVSWYQQALGQGPQFIFQYYEEEERQRGNFPDRFSGHQFPNYSSELNVNALLLGDSALYLCASSFSHSYEQYFGPGTRLTVT.

This clone was seen a few times. Here the CDR3 reads CAISSLPNTEAFF. The CDR3 DNA sequence: TGTGCCATCAGTTCTCTACCGAACACTGAAGCTTTCTTT. V is TRBV10-3 and J is TRBJ1-1, with D unresolved. V was shortened by 5 bases and J by 1 base, with 8 bases between the two germline ends. The CDR3 is 13 amino acids. Germline CDR1 is ENHRY and CDR2 is SYGVKD.

This clone was seen only a few times. The rearrangement links TRBV2 to TRBJ1-1, with D hard to call. V was pared by 3 bases and J by 1 base, with 9 bases between. The germline V gene encodes CDR1 SNHLY and CDR2 FYNNEI. This CDR3 has 14 amino acids. The CDR3 spells CASSDAQANTEAFF. The CDR3 DNA sequence: TGTGCCAGCAGTGACGCCCAGGCGAACACTGAAGCTTTCTTT.

The chain carries TRBV6-5 and TRBJ2-5; D unclear. Germline loops: CDR1 MNHEY, CDR2 SVGAGI. This CDR3 has 12 residues. The ends were cut back, 11 bases at V and 4 bases at J, with 14 bases in the middle. The CDR3 region is CAFRAVGETQYF. As DNA, the CDR3 is TGTGCCTTCCGAGCTGTAGGAGAGACCCAGTACTTC.

This chain joins TRBV6-5 and TRBJ1-6, with D perhaps matching TRBD1 (6 bases). This CDR3 has 14 residues. Deletions cut 6 bases from V and 13 bases from J, with 19 bases between. Germline values: CDR1 MNHEY, CDR2 SVGAGI. CDR3 sequence: CASRQGLTIGPLHF. The CDR3 DNA follows: TGTGCCAGCAGACAGGGACTTACTATAGGGCCCCTCCACTTT.

This rearrangement joins TRBV6-6 to TRBJ2-7; a weak D match, TRBD1 (6 bases). This CDR3 spans 15 amino acids. CDR1 and CDR2 from the germline V gene are MNHNY and SVGAGI (reference sequence). Trimming left V 6 bases short and J 0 bases short, with 15 bases between. CDR3 loop: CASRNRDRNSYEQYF. CDR3 nucleotides: TGTGCCAGCAGAAACCGAGACAGGAACTCCTACGAGCAGTACTTC.

This clone was seen a handful of times. This chain links TRBV6-1 with TRBJ2-2; D remains ambiguous. The CDR3 length is 12 residues. V lost 4 bases and J 8 bases, leaving 8 bases between the germline ends. The germline V gene has CDR1 MNHNS and CDR2 SASEGT. The CDR3 here is CASSAYGGELFF. For the CDR3, the DNA is TGTGCCAGCAGTGCCTATGGAGGGGAGCTGTTTTTT.

The genes are TRBV4-3 and TRBJ2-5; possibly TRBD1 or TRBD2 for D (5 bases each). CDR3 size: 15 residues. V lost 0 bases and J lost 4, with 12 bases in between. Germline V lookup: CDR1 LGHNA, CDR2 YSLEER. The CDR3 region is CASSQEGTPRETQYF. The CDR3, as DNA: TGCGCCAGCAGCCAAGAGGGGACCCCGAGAGAGACCCAGTACTTC.

The chain links TRBV30 to TRBJ1-5; no clear D gene. The CDR3 has 14 residues. In germline, CDR1 is GTSNPN, CDR2 SVGIG (reference sequence). The V end lost 0 bases, the J end lost 2 bases, and 8 bases lay between the germline ends. CDR3 bases: TGTGCCTGGAGTGTATCCGCCCGCAATCAGCCCCAGCATTTT. This codes for CAWSVSARNQPQHF.

The J gene is TRBJ2-7, the V gene TRBV30, with 8 bases that match TRBD1. Germline assignment: CDR1 GTSNPN and CDR2 SVGIG (reference sequence). Germline trimming cut 0 bases from V and 0 bases from J; bases unmatched to any gene: 4. The CDR3 contains 15 residues. Here the CDR3 reads CAWSVQGGASYEQYF. The DNA of the CDR3 is TGTGCCTGGAGTGTACAGGGGGGCGCCTCCTACGAGCAGTACTTC.

The V call is TRBV7-9, the J call TRBJ2-4, with D possibly TRBD1 on 6 matching bases. This CDR3 has 17 amino acids. The germline CDR1 and CDR2 sequences are SEHNR and FQNEAQ (reference sequence). Trimming took 5 bases from V and 0 from J, leaving 17 bases between them. CDR3 sequence reads: CASSPSDRNLAKNIQYF. The CDR3 DNA sequence: TGTGCCAGCAGCCCCTCGGACAGAAATCTAGCCAAAAACATTCAGTACTTC.

The chain recombines TRBV19 with TRBJ1-2, with 11 bases aligning to TRBD1. In germline, CDR1 is LNHDA, CDR2 SQIVND (reference sequence). V lost 5 bases, J lost 6 bases, and 11 bases stayed unmatched. The length of the CDR3 is 16 residues. Here the CDR3 reads CASSPPGQGAIDGYTF. CDR3 nucleotides: TGTGCCAGTAGTCCCCCCGGACAGGGGGCTATCGATGGCTACACCTTC.

The rearrangement joins TRBV18 to TRBJ1-2; D gene uncertain. V was shortened by 3 bases and J by 4 bases, with 12 bases between the two germline ends. The CDR3 runs to 14 residues. CDR1 is KGHSH and CDR2 is LQKENI in the germline V gene. This chain's CDR3 is CASSPSVGSYGYTF. The DNA for the CDR3 is TGTGCCAGCTCACCCTCGGTAGGCTCCTATGGCTACACCTTC.

This CDR3 reads CASKRQVVETQYF. The CDR3 nucleotides are TGTGCCAGCAAGAGACAGGTGGTAGAGACCCAGTACTTC. The chain joins TRBV2 to TRBJ2-5, with a tentative D call TRBD1 (6 bases). CDR1 is SNHLY, CDR2 FYNNEI, per germline. V lost 7 bases to trimming and J lost 4 bases, with 13 bases between them. The CDR3 runs 13 residues.

The CDR3: CASSLDPRANQPQHF. Here the CDR3 DNA reads TGTGCCAGCAGCTTAGATCCCAGGGCCAATCAGCCCCAGCATTTT. V usage is TRBV11-2 and J usage is TRBJ1-5; maybe TRBD1 (5 bases). Trimming took 0 bases from V and 3 from J, leaving 9 bases between them. The CDR3 loop spans 15 amino acids. Germline values: CDR1 SGHAT, CDR2 FQNNGV. The full variable domain, completed using reference TRBV11-2 and TRBJ1-5, is EAGVAQSPRYKIIEKRQSVAFWCNPISGHATLYWYQQILGQGPKLLIQFQNNGVVDDSQLPKDRFSAERLKGVDSTLKIQPAKLEDSAVYLCASSLDPRANQPQHFGDGTRLSIL.

The V gene is TRBV28, the J gene TRBJ1-6; perhaps TRBD1 as D (6 bases). The CDR3 length is 16 residues. From germline, CDR1 is MDHEN and CDR2 SYDVKM. Trimming stripped 6 bases from V and 0 bases from J, with 12 bases between. The CDR3 DNA sequence: TGTGCCAGCAGGGTACAGGGCAGCTCCTATAATTCACCCCTCCACTTT. Translation gives CASRVQGSSYNSPLHF. Looking up the rest from reference TRBV28 and TRBJ1-6 gives the full variable domain: DVKVTQSSRYLVKRTGEKVFLECVQDMDHENMFWYRQDPGLGLRLIYFSYDVKMKEKGDIPEGYSVSREKKERFSLILESASTNQTSMYLCASRVQGSSYNSPLHFGNGTRLTVT.

This clone showed up just a few times. The chain joins TRBV5-6 to TRBJ1-1; no clear D gene. This CDR3 has 11 residues. CDR1 and CDR2 from the germline V gene are SGHDT and YYEEEE. Trimming removed 4 bases at V and 7 bases at J, with 8 bases between. The CDR3 reads CASSVHSEAFF. In DNA form, the CDR3 reads TGTGCCAGCAGCGTGCACAGTGAAGCTTTCTTT.